Sequencing of this T cell receptor beta chain was carried out in a study of blood T cell repertoires in COVID-19. Study-wide background: Acute and convalescent COVID-19 samples came from the United States, Italy and Spain. T cells, B-cell-depleted T cells, or PBMCs supplied cDNA or gDNA.

As handled by the study authors: From reference gene primer amplification, estimates of nucleated cell counts were derived. Sequencing used immunoSEQ multiplex PCR; TCRdb keeps in-frame clones, though not all of them. V, J and clone size are taken as reported in that table, and D and trimming were inferred from the DNA itself. This table has approximately 250,000 clones, roughly 88% appearing once. The CDR3 is made up of 15 amino acids. Germline V lookup: CDR1 MDHEN, CDR2 SYDVKM. The trim removed 7 bases at V and 4 bases at J, leaving 11 bases unmatched. Participants' reported clinical history set cohort assignment.

The V and J genes are TRBV28 and TRBJ2-7; TRBD2 agrees at 9 bases. The clonotype comes from a woman aged 40 to 50 with acute COVID-19. The specimen was PBMCs or T cells enriched from blood (not recorded which). This chain's CDR3 is CASTSPAGGPYEQYF. The CDR3 DNA reads as TGTGCCAGCACCTCTCCCGCGGGAGGGCCATACGAGCAGTACTTC.